These T cell receptor beta chains were read from a single sample in a study of breast tumors, draining lymph nodes, adjacent tissues. TCRdb re-called the multiplex PCR reads with MiXCR, one entry per CDR3 protein. The data contain about 270,000 distinct CDR3 sequences, 30% of them seen just once; the ten biggest clones take up about 1%. Sample: axillary lymph node tissue. The receptors come from a female donor with breast cancer. Some clones in this sample may be carry-over from other donors' samples. CDR3s include the opening cysteine and the closing phenylalanine or tryptophan. A D gene is named only where the DNA matches it firmly. Clone size is given for some rows only: seen once, a few or many times, or a class if the clone is expanded.

V	size	J	D	CDR3	DNA
TRBV5-1	many	TRBJ2-7	-	CASKWVASSYEQYF	TGCGCCAGCAAGTGGGTGGCCAGCTCCTACGAGCAGTACTTC
TRBV4-1	many	TRBJ2-3	TRBD2	CASSLQTSGNTDTQYF	TGCGCCAGCAGCCTACAGACTAGCGGGAACACAGATACGCAGTATTTT
TRBV20-1	many	TRBJ2-7	TRBD2	CSVRTSGSHEQYF	TGCAGTGTCAGGACTAGCGGGAGCCACGAGCAGTACTTC
TRBV15	many	TRBJ1-2	-	CATSRDRARQGGYTF	TGTGCCACCAGCAGAGATAGGGCCAGACAAGGGGGCTACACCTTC
TRBV27	-	TRBJ2-7	-	CASSFGGTGGGRQYF	TGTGCCAGCAGTTTCGGCGGGACTGGGGGTGGGCGGCAGTACTTC
TRBV24-1	-	TRBJ2-2	TRBD1	CATSAGQGGGLRGELFF	TGTGCCACCAGTGCCGGACAGGGGGGGGGACTTCGCGGGGAGCTGTTTTTT
TRBV25-1	many	TRBJ2-6	-	CASRGSSGANVLTF	TGTGCCAGCAGGGGCAGCTCTGGGGCCAACGTCCTGACTTTC
TRBV9	-	TRBJ1-5	-	CAHTSSSGVCHTHDALCSNQPQHF	TGTGCCCACACCAGCTCCTCTGGGGTTTGCCACACTCATGATGCACTGTGTAGCAATCAGCCCCAGCATTTT
TRBV9	few	TRBJ1-1	-	CASSVESGLEAFF	TGTGCCAGCAGCGTAGAGAGCGGTCTTGAAGCTTTCTTT
TRBV5-5	many	TRBJ2-3	-	CASSPDGSSTDTQYF	TGTGCCAGCAGCCCGGACGGGAGTAGCACAGATACGCAGTATTTT
TRBV20-1	-	TRBJ2-1	-	CSASTTVDEQLF	TGCAGTGCTAGTACCACCGTCGATGAGCAGCTCTTC
TRBV2	many	TRBJ1-2	-	CASSEIIRGELFHYGYTF	TGTGCCAGCAGTGAAATCATCCGGGGGGAACTCTTCCACTATGGCTACACCTTC
TRBV7-6	many	TRBJ2-1	TRBD2	CASSAQTSGGYNEQFF	TGTGCCAGCAGCGCGCAGACTAGCGGAGGTTACAATGAGCAGTTCTTC
TRBV19	many	TRBJ1-3	-	CASSMMRTSTSGNTIYF	TGTGCCAGTAGTATGATGCGGACCTCAACCTCTGGAAACACCATATATTTT
TRBV12-3/TRBV12-4	few	TRBJ1-2	TRBD1	CASSPGQGRGGYGYTF	TGTGCCAGCAGTCCGGGACAGGGTCGTGGGGGCTATGGCTACACCTTC
TRBV30	few	TRBJ2-6	-	CAWGRSGANVLTF	TGTGCCTGGGGCCGCTCTGGGGCCAACGTCCTGACTTTC
TRBV4-2	many	TRBJ2-2	-	CASSQDRDKNTGELFF	TGTGCCAGCAGCCAAGATCGGGACAAGAACACCGGGGAGCTGTTTTTT
TRBV5-1	many	TRBJ2-7	-	CASSWRQPSYEQYF	TGCGCCAGCAGCTGGAGGCAGCCCTCCTACGAGCAGTACTTC
TRBV4-1	many	TRBJ2-7	TRBD2	CASSQDPAGNRYEQYF	TGCGCCAGCAGCCAAGACCCAGCGGGAAATCGGTACGAGCAGTACTTC
TRBV7-2	many	TRBJ1-4	-	CASSLSGTPNEKLFF	TGTGCCAGCAGCCTATCCGGGACACCTAATGAAAAACTGTTTTTT
TRBV29-1	many	TRBJ1-4	-	CSARGSSSNEKLFF	TGCAGCGCCAGAGGGAGTTCGTCTAATGAAAAACTGTTTTTT
TRBV4-1	many	TRBJ1-2	-	CASSQEWAGARGYTF	TGCGCCAGCAGCCAAGAGTGGGCAGGGGCTCGAGGCTACACCTTC
TRBV20-1	many	TRBJ2-5	TRBD1	CSASRGKETQYF	TGCAGTGCTTCCAGGGGGAAAGAGACCCAGTACTTC
TRBV2	many	TRBJ1-5	-	CASSRGSSNQPQHF	TGTGCCAGCAGTCGGGGGTCGAGCAATCAGCCCCAGCATTTT
TRBV5-1	-	TRBJ1-6	-	CASRVQATNSPLHF	TGCGCCAGCAGGGTCCAAGCAACTAATTCCCCCCTCCACTTT
TRBV12-3/TRBV12-4	many	TRBJ2-5	TRBD1	CASSLDRGSQETQYF	TGTGCCAGCAGCTTAGACAGGGGTTCCCAAGAGACCCAGTACTTC
TRBV28	many	TRBJ1-5	-	CASRPVGLRNQPQHF	TGTGCCAGCAGGCCCGTTGGGCTCCGCAATCAGCCCCAGCATTTT